These T cell receptor beta chains were read from a single sample in a study of blood T cell repertoires in COVID-19. Profiled with immunoSEQ multiplex PCR; TCRdb holds only in-frame clones, not every one. The sample comprises just under 90,000 clones, about nine tenths of which are singletons, and 0.47% rests with the top ten. Sequencing input: peripheral blood. Receptors were obtained from a man aged 60-69 years with acute or convalescent COVID-19. Both conserved end residues are part of each CDR3. Fields, in order: D gene, V gene, J gene, clone size, CDR3 DNA, CDR3 protein. The D gene is left open where the match is weak. A row's size may be missing; if present it is once, few, many or a size class.

>.|TRBV10-1|TRBJ2-7|once
TGCGCCAGCAGTGAGTCGTATGGCAATTTCCACGAGCAGTACTTC
CASSESYGNFHEQYF
>TRBD1|TRBV5-1|TRBJ2-3|.
TGCGCCAGCAGCCCCGGGACAGCCTCAGATACGCAGTATTTT
CASSPGTASDTQYF
>.|TRBV5-1|TRBJ1-1|.
TGCGCCAGCGGCGACAGGCTGGGGAACACTGAAGCTTTCTTT
CASGDRLGNTEAFF
>TRBD1|TRBV3-1/TRBV3-2|TRBJ2-7|once
TGTGCCAGCAGCCTGTCCGACAGGGTCTACGAGCAGTACTTC
CASSLSDRVYEQYF
>TRBD2|TRBV2|TRBJ2-1|.
TGTGCCAGCAGTGAAAGGACTAGTGCCTATGTGGACAATGAGCAGTTCTTC
CASSERTSAYVDNEQFF
>TRBD2|TRBV4-2|TRBJ2-7|once
TGTGCCAGCAGCCCTCGGACTAGCGGCTCCTACGAGCAGTACTTC
CASSPRTSGSYEQYF
>.|TRBV5-1|TRBJ1-1|.
TGCGCCAGCAGCTCAGGTTTCGATAACACTGAAGCTTTCTTT
CASSSGFDNTEAFF
>TRBD2|TRBV7-3|TRBJ2-1|.
TGTGCCAGCAGCGTCCAACCTAGCGGTCTCTCCTACAATGAGCAGTTCTTC
CASSVQPSGLSYNEQFF
>TRBD1|TRBV27|TRBJ2-7|.
TGTGCCAGCAGCCAAACGGGACAGTTATTCTACGAGCAGTACTTC
CASSQTGQLFYEQYF
>.|TRBV10-3|TRBJ1-4|.
TGTGCCATCAGTGAGTTAGAGGGCGAAAAACTGTTTTTT
CAISELEGEKLFF
>TRBD1|TRBV2|TRBJ2-3|.
TGTGCCAGCAGGAGGGACAGGGTTGCAGATACGCAGTATTTT
CASRRDRVADTQYF
>.|TRBV7-9|TRBJ1-4|.
TGTGCCAGCAGCTTAGCATACAGTGAAAAACTGTTTTTT
CASSLAYSEKLFF
>TRBD2|TRBV11-2|TRBJ2-3|.
TGTGCCAGCAGCTTAGGGACTAGCGGGGAACCCACAGATACGCAGTATTTT
CASSLGTSGEPTDTQYF
>TRBD2|TRBV19|TRBJ2-2|once
TGTGCCAGTAGTCCGGGACTAACGACCGGGGAGCTGTTTTTT
CASSPGLTTGELFF
>.|TRBV27|TRBJ2-1|.
TGTGCCAGCAGCCGATCGAGTCTCAATGAGCAGTTCTTC
CASSRSSLNEQFF
>.|TRBV6-6|TRBJ1-3|.
TGTGCCAGCCGGGACACCACAAATCCCCCTGGAAACACCATATATTTT
CASRDTTNPPGNTIYF
>.|TRBV5-1|TRBJ1-4|.
TGCGCCAGCAGCTTCGGGGGAGTTTACGAAAAACTGTTTTTT
CASSFGGVYEKLFF
>.|TRBV19|TRBJ2-4|.
TGTGCCAGTAGTATAGATCCCTCAGCCAAAAACATTCAGTACTTC
CASSIDPSAKNIQYF
>.|TRBV10-1|TRBJ2-4|once
TGCGCCAGCAGTGAGACAGGAAACATTCAGTACTTC
CASSETGNIQYF
>.|TRBV12-5|TRBJ2-7|.
TGTGCTAGTGGTTTAGGCGGGGGCCGAACCTACGAGCAGTACTTC
CASGLGGGRTYEQYF
>.|TRBV19|TRBJ1-5|.
TGTGCCAGTAGTGTCCAGGTGGGCAATCAGCCCCAGCATTTT
CASSVQVGNQPQHF
>TRBD2|TRBV6-5|TRBJ2-1|.
TGTGCCAGCAGTACGACTAGCGGGGGGGCAAATGAGCAGTTCTTC
CASSTTSGGANEQFF
>.|TRBV19|TRBJ2-2|.
TGTGCCAGTAGTATCAGACTAGTCGGAGAGCTGTTTTTT
CASSIRLVGELFF
>.|TRBV5-4|TRBJ2-7|.
TGTGCCAGCAGCTTGCGACAGTCCCAAGCCTACGAGCAGTACTTC
CASSLRQSQAYEQYF
>.|TRBV30|TRBJ1-2|.
TGTGCCTGGAGTGAACGAGATGGCTACACCTTC
CAWSERDGYTF
>.|TRBV19|TRBJ1-2|.
TGTGCCAGTGGGTTGGAGGGGAGCTATGGCTACACCTTC
CASGLEGSYGYTF
>.|TRBV30|TRBJ2-4|.
TGTGCCTGGAGACCGGGGAGGCTAGCCAAAAACATTCAGTACTTC
CAWRPGRLAKNIQYF
>.|TRBV13|TRBJ1-1|.
TGTGCCAGCAGCCCACGGGGGGGCACTGAAGCTTTCTTT
CASSPRGGTEAFF
>TRBD1|TRBV5-4|TRBJ1-5|.
TGTGCCAGCAGCTTGGGGACAGGGAATCAGCCCCAGCATTTT
CASSLGTGNQPQHF
>TRBD2|TRBV7-9|TRBJ2-1|.
TGTGCCAGCAGCTTTTTCGCGGGGGGCGACAATGAGCAGTTCTTC
CASSFFAGGDNEQFF
>TRBD2|TRBV6-5|TRBJ2-7|.
TGTGCCAGCAGCCGCGGGACTACCGCCGCCTACGAGCAGTACTTC
CASSRGTTAAYEQYF
>.|TRBV7-9|TRBJ2-3|.
TGTGCCAGCAGCTTAGACGAGGGGGGGCGAACAGATACGCAGTATTTT
CASSLDEGGRTDTQYF
>.|TRBV5-6|TRBJ1-2|once
TGTGCCAGCAGCTCCCGCGGGACCTATGGCTACACCTTC
CASSSRGTYGYTF
>TRBD1|TRBV3-1/TRBV3-2|TRBJ1-3|.
TGTGCCAGCAGCCAGGGAACAGGGGGCTCTGGAAACACCATATATTTT
CASSQGTGGSGNTIYF
>TRBD1|TRBV3-1/TRBV3-2|TRBJ1-5|once
TGTGCCAGCAGCCAAACGACAGGGGGGGGCAATCAGCCCCAGCATTTT
CASSQTTGGGNQPQHF
>TRBD2|TRBV19|TRBJ2-7|once
TGTGCCAGTAGTATAGTGGGAGGGGATTACGAGCAGTACTTC
CASSIVGGDYEQYF
>TRBD2|TRBV7-2|TRBJ2-1|once
TGTGCCAGCAGCTTAGCGGAAACTAGCGTTCAGCAGTTCTTC
CASSLAETSVQQFF
>TRBD2|TRBV3-1/TRBV3-2|TRBJ2-7|.
TGTGCCAGCAGCCCCCTCGGGACTAGCCGGCAGTACTTC
CASSPLGTSRQYF
>TRBD1|TRBV6-1|TRBJ1-4|.
TGTGCCAGCAGTGAAGGGACAGGGGGAAGGGAAAAACTGTTTTTT
CASSEGTGGREKLFF
>TRBD2|TRBV4-1|TRBJ2-7|few
TGCGCCAGCAGCCAAGTCCCATGGACTAGCGACTACGAGCAGTACTTC
CASSQVPWTSDYEQYF
>.|TRBV18|TRBJ1-4|.
TGTGCCAGCTCCCTACGAGGTGTGGATGAAAAACTGTTTTTT
CASSLRGVDEKLFF
>.|TRBV19|TRBJ2-2|once
TGTGCCAGTAGTAAGGGGGGGCGAGCCACCGGGGAGCTGTTTTTT
CASSKGGRATGELFF